The rows below give T cell receptor beta chains drawn from one sample of a study of control samples from healthy donors and cancer patients. The assay was immunoSEQ multiplex PCR, and TCRdb's table has in-frame clones only and misses some. The sample consists of roughly 170,000 clones, 85% to 95% of them appearing once. Source material: blood. All receptors come from a woman aged 18-29 years in good health. Both conserved end residues are part of each CDR3. A D gene is named only where the DNA matches it firmly. Expanded clones get a size class; other rows say once, few or many, or leave the size out.

cdr3_nt: TGTGCCAGCTCACCACCGGCCGGGACACCTGGAAACACCATATATTTT; cdr3_aa: CASSPPAGTPGNTIYF; d_call: -; clone_size: -; j_call: TRBJ1-3; v_call: TRBV18
cdr3_nt: TGTGCCAGCAGTACCTGGGACAGGGGTAACACTGAAGCTTTCTTT; cdr3_aa: CASSTWDRGNTEAFF; d_call: TRBD1; clone_size: -; j_call: TRBJ1-1; v_call: TRBV2
cdr3_nt: TGTGCCAGCAGCTTAGGTCCTAGCAATCAGCCCCAGCATTTT; cdr3_aa: CASSLGPSNQPQHF; d_call: -; clone_size: -; j_call: TRBJ1-5; v_call: TRBV7-6
cdr3_nt: TGTGCCAGCAGTCGGACAGGGGACCCTTCCTATGGCTACACCTTC; cdr3_aa: CASSRTGDPSYGYTF; d_call: TRBD1; clone_size: once; j_call: TRBJ1-2; v_call: TRBV6-6
cdr3_nt: TGTGCCAGCAGGCCGGGACAGGGGACAAATTCACCCCTCCACTTT; cdr3_aa: CASRPGQGTNSPLHF; d_call: TRBD1; clone_size: -; j_call: TRBJ1-6; v_call: TRBV7-2
cdr3_nt: TGTGCCAGCAGCTTCCTACAGGGAAGAGGTGGCTACACCTTC; cdr3_aa: CASSFLQGRGGYTF; d_call: -; clone_size: -; j_call: TRBJ1-2; v_call: TRBV11-2
cdr3_nt: TGTGCTAGTGGTTTGGAAGGGGAAGGGGGCTATGGCTACACCTTC; cdr3_aa: CASGLEGEGGYGYTF; d_call: -; clone_size: -; j_call: TRBJ1-2; v_call: TRBV12-5
cdr3_nt: TGCGCCAGCAGCTCGGACGGGAACTATGGCTACACCTTC; cdr3_aa: CASSSDGNYGYTF; d_call: -; clone_size: -; j_call: TRBJ1-2; v_call: TRBV5-1
cdr3_nt: TGTGCCAGCAGCCCCAGCGGTCTTATGAACACTGAAGCTTTCTTT; cdr3_aa: CASSPSGLMNTEAFF; d_call: -; clone_size: -; j_call: TRBJ1-1; v_call: TRBV3-1/TRBV3-2
cdr3_nt: TGTGCCAGTAGTTCACAGGGTTCTGGAAACACCATATATTTT; cdr3_aa: CASSSQGSGNTIYF; d_call: -; clone_size: -; j_call: TRBJ1-3; v_call: TRBV19
cdr3_nt: TGTGCCAGCAGCCCTGGACAGGGCGGGAACAGAAGGGAGACCCAGTACTTC; cdr3_aa: CASSPGQGGNRRETQYF; d_call: TRBD1; clone_size: -; j_call: TRBJ2-5; v_call: TRBV5-4
cdr3_nt: TGTGCCAGCAGAGGACAGAGCACTGAAGCTTTCTTT; cdr3_aa: CASRGQSTEAFF; d_call: -; clone_size: once; j_call: TRBJ1-1; v_call: TRBV12-3/TRBV12-4
cdr3_nt: TGTGCCAGCAGCGTAAGATATGATAGCGGAGCTTTCTTT; cdr3_aa: CASSVRYDSGAFF; d_call: -; clone_size: -; j_call: TRBJ1-1; v_call: TRBV7-9
cdr3_nt: TGTGCCAGCTCAACACTAGGGGATCAGCCCCAGCATTTT; cdr3_aa: CASSTLGDQPQHF; d_call: -; clone_size: -; j_call: TRBJ1-5; v_call: TRBV18
cdr3_nt: TGTGCCAGCAGCTTAGTTGGAACACGCTCTGGAAACACCATATATTTT; cdr3_aa: CASSLVGTRSGNTIYF; d_call: -; clone_size: -; j_call: TRBJ1-3; v_call: TRBV7-2
cdr3_nt: TGTGCCAGCAGGAATTATAATACAGGGGTGGAGACCCAGTACTTC; cdr3_aa: CASRNYNTGVETQYF; d_call: TRBD1; clone_size: -; j_call: TRBJ2-5; v_call: TRBV28
cdr3_nt: TGTGCCAGCAGCTTATGGGGATACCAAGAGACCCAGTACTTC; cdr3_aa: CASSLWGYQETQYF; d_call: -; clone_size: -; j_call: TRBJ2-5; v_call: TRBV7-2
cdr3_nt: TGTGCCAGCAGCCAGGGTATGAACACTGAAGCTTTCTTT; cdr3_aa: CASSQGMNTEAFF; d_call: -; clone_size: -; j_call: TRBJ1-1; v_call: TRBV3-1/TRBV3-2
cdr3_nt: TGTGCCAGCAGCTCCGGTGGGCAGACTGGAAACACCATATATTTT; cdr3_aa: CASSSGGQTGNTIYF; d_call: -; clone_size: -; j_call: TRBJ1-3; v_call: TRBV7-2
cdr3_nt: TGTGCCAGCTCACCACAGATCATTCGCACAGATACGCAGTATTTT; cdr3_aa: CASSPQIIRTDTQYF; d_call: -; clone_size: -; j_call: TRBJ2-3; v_call: TRBV18
cdr3_nt: TGTGCCAGCAGTTACAAGGGAGTAGATACGCAGTATTTT; cdr3_aa: CASSYKGVDTQYF; d_call: -; clone_size: -; j_call: TRBJ2-3; v_call: TRBV6-2/TRBV6-3
cdr3_nt: TGTGCCAGCAGCCAATGGAAGGGGGCCTACAATGAGCAGTTCTTC; cdr3_aa: CASSQWKGAYNEQFF; d_call: -; clone_size: -; j_call: TRBJ2-1; v_call: TRBV3-1/TRBV3-2
cdr3_nt: TGCGCCAGCAGCTTCGTATGGGGTGGCTACACCTTC; cdr3_aa: CASSFVWGGYTF; d_call: -; clone_size: few; j_call: TRBJ1-2; v_call: TRBV5-1
cdr3_nt: TGTGCCAGCAGTTCGACAGTGGCCACTGAAGCTTTCTTT; cdr3_aa: CASSSTVATEAFF; d_call: -; clone_size: -; j_call: TRBJ1-1; v_call: TRBV6-2/TRBV6-3
cdr3_nt: TGTGCCACCAGCAGAGCGGCGGGCCAAGAGACCCAGTACTTC; cdr3_aa: CATSRAAGQETQYF; d_call: -; clone_size: -; j_call: TRBJ2-5; v_call: TRBV15
cdr3_nt: TGTGCCACAACTCTTGAGCAGTACTTC; cdr3_aa: CATTLEQYF; d_call: -; clone_size: -; j_call: TRBJ2-7; v_call: TRBV10-3
cdr3_nt: TGTGCCAGCGGACTACAGAGAGCGAGCACAGATACGCAGTATTTT; cdr3_aa: CASGLQRASTDTQYF; d_call: -; clone_size: -; j_call: TRBJ2-3; v_call: TRBV7-9
cdr3_nt: TGTGCCAGCAGTGAGTTTGCTGGGGGGCCGGTAAATGAGCAGTTCTTC; cdr3_aa: CASSEFAGGPVNEQFF; d_call: -; clone_size: -; j_call: TRBJ2-1; v_call: TRBV2
cdr3_nt: TGTGCCAGCAGTTTTAGTCCATTTGAGCAGTTCTTC; cdr3_aa: CASSFSPFEQFF; d_call: -; clone_size: -; j_call: TRBJ2-1; v_call: TRBV12-3/TRBV12-4
cdr3_nt: TGTGCCAGCAGCTTCTCGTGGCTAAAGAACACCGGGGAGCTGTTTTTT; cdr3_aa: CASSFSWLKNTGELFF; d_call: -; clone_size: -; j_call: TRBJ2-2; v_call: TRBV7-2
cdr3_nt: TGTGCCAGCAGCCACGAACCGGGACAGGGGTCGGAAAAACTGTTTTTT; cdr3_aa: CASSHEPGQGSEKLFF; d_call: TRBD1; clone_size: -; j_call: TRBJ1-4; v_call: TRBV9
cdr3_nt: TGTGCCAGCGCTAGAGGCGGGACCGCGCTTTTCGATGAGCAGTTCTTC; cdr3_aa: CASARGGTALFDEQFF; d_call: -; clone_size: -; j_call: TRBJ2-1; v_call: TRBV28
cdr3_nt: TGTGCCACCAGCAGAGGTCCAGGGATCGCTGGGGCCAACGTCCTGACTTTC; cdr3_aa: CATSRGPGIAGANVLTF; d_call: -; clone_size: -; j_call: TRBJ2-6; v_call: TRBV15
cdr3_nt: TGTGCCAGCAGTTTAACGATAGCGGGAGCGCCAGGTCAGGGAGATACGCAGTATTTT; cdr3_aa: CASSLTIAGAPGQGDTQYF; d_call: TRBD2; clone_size: -; j_call: TRBJ2-3; v_call: TRBV27
cdr3_nt: TGTGCCAGCAGTTCCCCGGACAGTCCCATGAACACTGAAGCTTTCTTT; cdr3_aa: CASSSPDSPMNTEAFF; d_call: -; clone_size: -; j_call: TRBJ1-1; v_call: TRBV6-5
cdr3_nt: TGTGCCAGCACCACGGAAGGGGGGTCTTCCACTGAAGCTTTCTTT; cdr3_aa: CASTTEGGSSTEAFF; d_call: -; clone_size: once; j_call: TRBJ1-1; v_call: TRBV6-5
cdr3_nt: TGTGCCAGCAAGCAACGCCTCGAGACTCCAGATACGCAGTATTTT; cdr3_aa: CASKQRLETPDTQYF; d_call: -; clone_size: -; j_call: TRBJ2-3; v_call: TRBV6-6
cdr3_nt: TGTGCCAGCAGCCCCGACGGGACAGGGGACACTGAAGCTTTCTTT; cdr3_aa: CASSPDGTGDTEAFF; d_call: TRBD1; clone_size: -; j_call: TRBJ1-1; v_call: TRBV11-2
cdr3_nt: TGTGCCAGTTACAGGGGACGGTTGAATGAAAAACTGTTTTTT; cdr3_aa: CASYRGRLNEKLFF; d_call: TRBD1; clone_size: -; j_call: TRBJ1-4; v_call: TRBV6-6
cdr3_nt: TGTGCCAGCAGCTTATCCCTCGGGGTGACCCTCGGTGAGCAGTTCTTC; cdr3_aa: CASSLSLGVTLGEQFF; d_call: -; clone_size: few; j_call: TRBJ2-1; v_call: TRBV7-2
cdr3_nt: TGTGCCAGCAGCCCGACAGGGGGCGCGGGGGGCTACACCTTC; cdr3_aa: CASSPTGGAGGYTF; d_call: TRBD1; clone_size: -; j_call: TRBJ1-2; v_call: TRBV11-3
cdr3_nt: TGTGCCAGCAGCTTAGTAAGGGGCAGGGGGCCTGGCTACACCTTC; cdr3_aa: CASSLVRGRGPGYTF; d_call: TRBD1; clone_size: once; j_call: TRBJ1-2; v_call: TRBV11-2
cdr3_nt: TGTGCCAGCAGACAGTCCTCTGGAAACACCATATATTTT; cdr3_aa: CASRQSSGNTIYF; d_call: -; clone_size: -; j_call: TRBJ1-3; v_call: TRBV6-5
cdr3_nt: TGTGCCAGCAGTTATACAGGGCCCAATGAGCAGTTCTTC; cdr3_aa: CASSYTGPNEQFF; d_call: -; clone_size: -; j_call: TRBJ2-1; v_call: TRBV6-2/TRBV6-3
cdr3_nt: TGTGCCAGCACCACTTTTCAAGACGTTCCTGAAAAACTGTTTTTT; cdr3_aa: CASTTFQDVPEKLFF; d_call: -; clone_size: -; j_call: TRBJ1-4; v_call: TRBV7-8
cdr3_nt: TGTGCCAGCAGCTTCCGTGGGGGCGCCGTCTACGAGCAGTACTTC; cdr3_aa: CASSFRGGAVYEQYF; d_call: -; clone_size: -; j_call: TRBJ2-7; v_call: TRBV7-3
cdr3_nt: TGTGCCAGCAGTAAGGGGGCGGCGCACTCTCTCTTCTATGGCTACACCTTC; cdr3_aa: CASSKGAAHSLFYGYTF; d_call: TRBD1; clone_size: once; j_call: TRBJ1-2; v_call: TRBV28
cdr3_nt: TGTGCCAGCAGCGCGACAGGGTGGGGCGAAAAACTGTTTTTT; cdr3_aa: CASSATGWGEKLFF; d_call: TRBD1; clone_size: -; j_call: TRBJ1-4; v_call: TRBV9
cdr3_nt: TGCGCCAGCTTCCGGGAGGGGCCGGGGTTAAACACTGAAGCTTTCTTT; cdr3_aa: CASFREGPGLNTEAFF; d_call: -; clone_size: few; j_call: TRBJ1-1; v_call: TRBV5-1
cdr3_nt: TGTGCCAGCAGCTTAGGTATACTAGCGGGAGTTAATGAGCAGTTCTTC; cdr3_aa: CASSLGILAGVNEQFF; d_call: TRBD2; clone_size: -; j_call: TRBJ2-1; v_call: TRBV7-8